Detailed here is one T cell receptor (beta chain). V dropped 8 bases and J dropped 1 base, with 15 bases sitting between them. Germline values: CDR1 GTSNPN, CDR2 SVGIG (reference sequence). The CDR3 contains 14 residues. The data belong to a study of OX40 agonist ivuxolimab in advanced cancers. TCRdb keeps only in-frame clones here, not all; method: immunoSEQ multiplex PCR. The sample yields about 120,000 clones, 93% seen once. The chain couples TRBV30 to TRBJ2-1; D is unclear. This receptor was identified in an adult with an advanced solid tumor such as melanoma, head and neck, liver or kidney cancer. The material was CD4+ or CD8+ T cells sorted from blood, obtained in a trial of the OX40 agonist ivuxolimab. CDR3 loop: CALSFGLSYNEQFF. The CDR3 DNA follows: TGTGCCCTAAGTTTCGGCCTTTCCTACAATGAGCAGTTCTTC. Full variable domain (missing parts from reference TRBV30 and TRBJ2-1): SQTIHQWPATLVQPVGSPLSLECTVEGTSNPNLYWYRQAAGRGLQLLFYSVGIGQISSEVPQNLSASRPQDRQFILSSKKLLLSDSGFYLCALSFGLSYNEQFFGPGTRLTVL.